This T cell receptor beta chain appears in the sequencing data of a study of T-cell memory formation after mild COVID-19. V lost 0 bases and J lost 0, with 19 bases in between. Germline CDR1 reads SGHRS; CDR2 reads YFSETQ. CDR3 length: 19 amino acids. TCRdb ran MiXCR on the 5' RACE reads and lists one entry per CDR3 protein. The profile covers some 270,000 distinct CDR3 sequences, with approximately 15% appearing a single time and less than 2.5% taken by the ten largest. The chain joins TRBV5-1 to TRBJ1-3; no definite D call. The TCR sequence derives from an adult woman who had mild COVID-19 (a few samples of this study predate the infection). Cell type and time point are not known. The sequencing sample was made of PBMCs or a T cell subset sorted from them (not recorded which). The CDR3 DNA is TGCGCCAGCAGCTTGGGGTCGCGAGGCCGCCACAACTCTGGAAACACCATATATTTT. Encoded protein: CASSLGSRGRHNSGNTIYF.